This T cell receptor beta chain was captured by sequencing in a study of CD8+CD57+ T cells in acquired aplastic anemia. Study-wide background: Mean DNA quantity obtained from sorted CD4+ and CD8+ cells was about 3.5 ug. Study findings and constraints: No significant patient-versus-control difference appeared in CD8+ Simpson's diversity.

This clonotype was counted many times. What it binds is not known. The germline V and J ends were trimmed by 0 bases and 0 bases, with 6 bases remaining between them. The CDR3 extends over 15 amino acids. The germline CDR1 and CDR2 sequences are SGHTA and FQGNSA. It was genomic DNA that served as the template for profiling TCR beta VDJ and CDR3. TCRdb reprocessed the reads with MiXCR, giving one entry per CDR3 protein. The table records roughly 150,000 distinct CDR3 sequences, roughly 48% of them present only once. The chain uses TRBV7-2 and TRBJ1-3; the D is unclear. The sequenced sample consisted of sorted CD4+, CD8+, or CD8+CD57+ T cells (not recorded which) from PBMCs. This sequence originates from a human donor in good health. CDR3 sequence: CASSLAAVSGNTIYF. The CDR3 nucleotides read TGTGCCAGCAGCTTAGCGGCAGTCTCTGGAAACACCATATATTTT.